A single sample is the source of the 27 T cell receptor beta chains below, sequenced in a study of beta chain features in type 1 diabetes. Since all of the isolated RNA was reverse transcribed, expressed TCRB transcripts were what got sequenced. Repertoires were generated with immunoSEQ multiplex PCR, while TCRdb's copy carries only in-frame clones and drops some. The table records about 220,000 clones, around 9.9% of them present only once. Source material: central memory CD4+ T cells from blood. The receptors stem from a man aged 18 to 30 in good health.

This clone was detected a few times. This chain connects TRBV7-8 to TRBJ2-3; weak D call: TRBD1 (6 bases). The germline CDR1 and CDR2 sequences are SGHVS and FQNEAQ. V shed 3 bases and J shed 8 bases, with 18 bases lying between them. This CDR3 is built from 15 residues. CDR3 in amino acids: CASSFLWGPEGTQYF. CDR3 sequence (DNA): TGTGCCAGCAGCTTTTTGTGGGGGCCCGAGGGTACGCAGTATTTT.

The V gene is TRBV29-1, the J gene TRBJ1-1; D gene ambiguous. The CDR3 extends over 13 amino acids. The V and J ends lost 3 bases and 3 bases respectively, with 11 bases between them. Looked up from germline, CDR1 is SQVTM and CDR2 is ANQGSEA. In nucleotides, the CDR3 is TGCAGCGTTGAGGGCTCGCGGGACACTGAAGCTTTCTTT. Translation: CSVEGSRDTEAFF.

With respect to this clone: One junction end disagrees with the germline gene, perhaps due to a read error. The chain combines TRBV29-1 with TRBJ2-3, with D perhaps given as TRBD1 or TRBD2 (5 bases each). Per germline, CDR1 SQVTM and CDR2 ANQGSEA. The CDR3 covers 14 residues. CDR3 protein: CSVRGLFGTDTQYF. The CDR3 nucleotides are TGCAGCGTTCGGGGCCTCTTCGGCACTGATACGCAGTATTTT.

The rearrangement uses TRBV27 and TRBJ2-1, with D possibly TRBD2 on 6 matching bases. CDR1 is MNHEY, CDR2 SMNVEV, per germline (reference sequence). The ends were cut back, 10 bases at V and 4 bases at J, with 11 bases in the middle. This CDR3 comprises 12 residues. CDR3 in DNA: TGTGCCACCCTAAGCGGGTACAATGAGCAGTTCTTC. Translating it yields CATLSGYNEQFF.

This clone has just a few counts. This chain uses TRBV2 with TRBJ1-1; D gene unclear. Trimming removed 9 bases at V and 3 bases at J, with 20 bases between. Germline lookup yields CDR1 SNHLY and CDR2 FYNNEI. CDR3 size: 15 residues. CDR3 nucleotide sequence: TGTGCCAGGGTCCCCCTAAACGGACTGGACACTGAAGCTTTCTTT. This encodes CARVPLNGLDTEAFF. Full variable domain (missing parts from reference TRBV2 and TRBJ1-1): EPEVTQTPSHQVTQMGQEVILRCVPISNHLYFYWYRQILGQKVEFLVSFYNNEISEKSEIFDDQFSVERPDGSNFTLKIRSTKLEDSAMYFCARVPLNGLDTEAFFGQGTRLTVV.

This clone came up a few times. The V gene is TRBV28, the J gene TRBJ2-1; TRBD2 agrees at 9 bases. The V gene's germline CDR1 is MDHEN and CDR2 SYDVKM. The junction had 8 bases not matched to a gene; V was cut back by 6 bases and J by 2 bases. This CDR3 has 16 amino acids. CDR3 loop: CASRPTSGFTYNEQFF. CDR3 sequence (DNA): TGTGCCAGCAGACCGACTAGCGGATTCACCTACAATGAGCAGTTCTTC.

This clone was seen only a few times. The chain couples TRBV29-1 to TRBJ2-1, with 10 bases that match TRBD2. V gave up 8 bases and J gave up 5 bases; unmatched junction bases: 3. The germline gives CDR1 SQVTM, CDR2 ANQGSEA. This CDR3 comprises 12 residues. The CDR3 here is CSSTSGDNEQFF. DNA of the CDR3: TGCAGCTCCACTAGCGGGGACAATGAGCAGTTCTTC.

J is TRBJ2-2 and V is TRBV29-1, with a possible D match to TRBD1 (6 bases). The germline V and J ends were trimmed by 7 bases and 5 bases, with 17 bases remaining between them. The CDR3 is made up of 14 amino acids. Germline assignment: CDR1 SQVTM and CDR2 ANQGSEA. The CDR3 bases are TGCAGCGCGCTCTGGGGGCTTGAAACCGGGGAGCTGTTTTTT. Translated, it gives CSALWGLETGELFF.

The chain joins TRBV5-4 to TRBJ2-1; D unclear. V lost 3 bases and J lost 0, with 16 bases in between. This CDR3 has 17 amino acids. Looked up from germline, CDR1 is SGHNT and CDR2 is YYREEE (reference sequence). This CDR3 is CASSSQLNLNSYNEQFF. In DNA form, the CDR3 reads TGTGCCAGCAGCTCTCAACTAAATTTAAACTCCTACAATGAGCAGTTCTTC.

CDR3 sequence reads: CASSTQGYYGYTF. The CDR3 DNA is TGTGCCAGTAGCACACAGGGCTACTATGGCTACACCTTC. V is TRBV19 and J is TRBJ1-2; D possibly corresponds to TRBD1 (6 bases). V lost 6 bases and J 3 bases, leaving 11 bases between the germline ends. The CDR3 covers 13 residues. CDR1 and CDR2 (germline): LNHDA, SQIVND (reference sequence).

The rearrangement links TRBV27 to TRBJ2-5, with D unresolved. Looked up from germline, CDR1 is MNHEY and CDR2 is SMNVEV (reference sequence). Deletions cut 5 bases from V and 2 bases from J, with 9 bases between. The CDR3 totals 13 residues. The CDR3 bases are TGTGCCAGCAGTCTCTATGGGCAAGAGACCCAGTACTTC. Amino acids: CASSLYGQETQYF.

This clone has only a few counts. The chain has TRBV11-2 and TRBJ2-7; TRBD2 matches 9 bases. The CDR3 consists of 15 residues. J lost 4 bases, V lost 3 bases, and 7 bases had no gene match. CDR1 and CDR2 (germline): SGHAT, FQNNGV. The CDR3 loop reads CASSLFGGRAYEQYF. CDR3 bases: TGTGCCAGCAGCTTGTTTGGCGGGAGGGCGTACGAGCAGTACTTC. Based on the CDR3 plus reference TRBV11-2 and TRBJ2-7, the full variable domain is EAGVAQSPRYKIIEKRQSVAFWCNPISGHATLYWYQQILGQGPKLLIQFQNNGVVDDSQLPKDRFSAERLKGVDSTLKIQPAKLEDSAVYLCASSLFGGRAYEQYFGPGTRLTVT.

Ten or more counts support this clone. The CDR3, as DNA: TGCGCCAGCAGCCAAGATCTAAGACTGTTCGGTGGCGAAGCTTTCTTT. This translates into CASSQDLRLFGGEAFF. The V and J genes are TRBV4-1 and TRBJ1-1; D uncertain. CDR3 length equals 16 residues. V lost 0 bases to trimming and J lost 8 bases, with 19 bases between them. Germline lookup yields CDR1 MGHRA and CDR2 YSYEKL.

J is TRBJ2-5 and V is TRBV12-5, with D possibly being TRBD1 or TRBD2 (5 bases each). The V gene lost 5 bases and the J gene lost 5 bases, with 9 bases spanning the gap. The CDR3 spans 12 residues. The germline CDR1 and CDR2 sequences are LGHNT and FRNRAP. CDR3 bases: TGTGCTAGTGGTCCCTGGGGGGAGACCCAGTACTTC. It encodes CASGPWGETQYF.

This clone was seen more than once but under ten times. V gene TRBV18 combines with J gene TRBJ1-1; TRBD1 is a possible D gene (5 bases). This CDR3 comprises 14 residues. Germline V gene lookup returns CDR1 KGHSH and CDR2 LQKENI. The V end lost 3 bases, the J end lost 9 bases, and 17 bases lay between the germline ends. The CDR3 coding sequence is TGTGCCAGCTCACCTGAGCAGGGTCGGTCGAAAGCTTTCTTT. Protein product: CASSPEQGRSKAFF. Variable domain in full (rest from reference TRBV18 and TRBJ1-1): NAGVMQNPRHLVRRRGQEARLRCSPMKGHSHVYWYRQLPEEGLKFMVYLQKENIIDESGMPKERFSAEFPKEGPSILRIQQVVRGDSAAYFCASSPEQGRSKAFFGQGTRLTVV.

This rearrangement joins TRBV7-2 to TRBJ2-1; TRBD2 matches 8 bases. With 6 bases clipped from V and 4 bases from J, the junction kept 5 bases outside the gene matches. The CDR3 runs 14 residues. CDR1 is SGHTA and CDR2 is FQGNSA in the germline V gene. The CDR3 here is CASRTGGNYNEQFF. The CDR3, as DNA: TGTGCCAGCAGGACGGGGGGGAATTACAATGAGCAGTTCTTC.

This clone was detected a few times. This chain uses TRBV18 with TRBJ2-7, with 8 bases fitting TRBD1. Germline lookup yields CDR1 KGHSH and CDR2 LQKENI. Trimming removed 3 bases from V and 9 bases from J; junction bases left unmatched: 10. The CDR3 runs 14 residues. CDR3 DNA sequence: TGTGCCAGCTCACCTCCGGGACAGGCCGACCCGCAGTACTTC. Its translation: CASSPPGQADPQYF.

As regards this clone: Mismatch with germline at one junction end may stem from a read error. The chain couples TRBV18 to TRBJ2-5; D might be TRBD1 (5 bases). The length of the CDR3 is 15 residues. Germline lookup yields CDR1 KGHSH and CDR2 LQKENI. CDR3 DNA: TGTGCCAGCGCACCCCAGGGTGGGAATCAAGAGACCCAGTACTTC. Its protein product is CASAPQGGNQETQYF.

The rearrangement joins TRBV7-6 to TRBJ2-6, with a tentative D call TRBD2 (5 bases). With 3 bases removed from V and 3 bases from J, the gap between germline ends came to 9 bases. The CDR3 contains 15 residues. Germline CDR1 and CDR2: SGHVS and FNYEAQ. This CDR3 is CASSFSVNGANVLTF. CDR3 nucleotides: TGTGCCAGCAGCTTTAGCGTGAATGGGGCCAACGTCCTGACTTTC.

The chain uses TRBV19 and TRBJ2-3, with TRBD1 matching over 7 bases. This CDR3 comprises 14 residues. The V segment lost 2 bases and the J segment 3 bases; nucleotides outside the gene matches: 2. The germline V gene has CDR1 LNHDA and CDR2 SQIVND (reference sequence). In nucleotides, the CDR3 is TGTGCCAGTAGTATACAGGGGGTGACAGATACGCAGTATTTT. This codes for CASSIQGVTDTQYF.

This clone was detected many times. This chain connects TRBV10-3 to TRBJ2-1; D possibly uses TRBD1 or TRBD2 (5 bases each). CDR1 and CDR2 (germline): ENHRY, SYGVKD. V dropped 7 bases and J dropped 4 bases, with 11 bases sitting between them. The CDR3 has 13 residues. The CDR3 reads CAITRDEYNEQFF. CDR3 nucleotide sequence: TGTGCCATCACCCGGGACGAGTACAATGAGCAGTTCTTC.

This clone was counted only a few times. The V call is TRBV29-1, the J call TRBJ2-3; TRBD1 matches at 8 bases. The CDR3 runs 14 residues. The V gene's germline CDR1 is SQVTM and CDR2 ANQGSEA. The V and J ends lost 1 base and 4 bases, in that order; junction bases with no gene match: 4. CDR3 in DNA: TGCAGCGTTGAAGGGACAGGGCGGGCAGATACGCAGTATTTT. Its translation is CSVEGTGRADTQYF.

This chain uses TRBV7-3 with TRBJ1-2; D remains ambiguous. Germline lookup yields CDR1 SGHTA and CDR2 FQGTGA. V lost 5 bases and J 2 bases, leaving 12 bases between the germline ends. The CDR3 runs 14 residues. DNA of the CDR3: TGTGCCAGCAGCCCCCCCGGGCTAAACTATGGCTACACCTTC. Its protein is CASSPPGLNYGYTF.

This clone came up a few times. The chain couples TRBV29-1 to TRBJ2-5; D may be TRBD1 (5 bases). Trimming left V 1 base short and J 1 base short, with 7 bases between. The CDR3 contains 13 residues. Germline assignment: CDR1 SQVTM and CDR2 ANQGSEA. In DNA form, the CDR3 reads TGCAGCGTTGAAGCAGGGTTCCAAGAGACCCAGTACTTC. Its translation is CSVEAGFQETQYF.

This clone was observed a few times. The chain is built from TRBV19 and TRBJ2-7; D is unclear. The CDR3 length is 15 residues. The germline V gene encodes CDR1 LNHDA and CDR2 SQIVND (reference sequence). Deletions cut 6 bases from V and 0 bases from J, with 15 bases between. CDR3 in DNA: TGTGCCAGTAGCCTTCGGGCCGCAGGCTCCTACGAGCAGTACTTC. Translating it yields CASSLRAAGSYEQYF.

The chain has TRBV5-1 and TRBJ2-5, with D perhaps matching TRBD1 or TRBD2 (5 bases each). From germline, CDR1 is SGHRS and CDR2 YFSETQ. The CDR3 runs 15 residues. The ends were cut back, 3 bases at V and 0 bases at J, with 12 bases in the middle. CDR3 DNA: TGCGCCAGCAGCTCTGGGGGTGTGGACCAAGAGACCCAGTACTTC. Its protein product is CASSSGGVDQETQYF.

This clone appeared a few times. The rearrangement joins TRBV29-1 to TRBJ2-5; a possible D gene is TRBD2 (6 bases). The J call may be wrong; the DNA end is better matched by TRBJ2-7. In germline, CDR1 is SQVTM, CDR2 ANQGSEA. This CDR3 spans 13 amino acids. This CDR3 reads CSVEGSRRGEQYF. CDR3 nucleotide sequence: TGCAGCGTTGAGGGGTCCCGGCGGGGCGAGCAGTACTTC.